This TCR beta chain was obtained from a study of cytomegalovirus exposure and HLA in healthy donors. Whole-study findings and limits: Further analysis, carried out later, found HLA-associated TCR beta chains more clonally expanded than equally common other chains.

Vbeta (60) and Jbeta (13) primers were used in the PCR. Repertoires were generated with immunoSEQ multiplex PCR, while TCRdb's copy carries only in-frame clones and drops some. The repertoire holds around 140,000 clones, 82% seen once, with approximately 2.4% in the top ten. Regarding this clone: Its cognate antigen is unknown.

Trimming at V came to 6 bases and at J to 5 bases, leaving 2 bases not matched to a gene. This CDR3 is 13 amino acids long. Looked up from germline, CDR1 is MNHEY and CDR2 is SVGAGI. Material: PBMCs. This sequence was found in a male donor in good health and CMV-seronegative. The genes are TRBV6-5 and TRBJ2-1; 9 bases fit TRBD1. The CDR3 coding sequence is TGTGCCAGCAGGTGGACAGGGGACAATGAGCAGTTCTTC. Amino acid sequence: CASRWTGDNEQFF.